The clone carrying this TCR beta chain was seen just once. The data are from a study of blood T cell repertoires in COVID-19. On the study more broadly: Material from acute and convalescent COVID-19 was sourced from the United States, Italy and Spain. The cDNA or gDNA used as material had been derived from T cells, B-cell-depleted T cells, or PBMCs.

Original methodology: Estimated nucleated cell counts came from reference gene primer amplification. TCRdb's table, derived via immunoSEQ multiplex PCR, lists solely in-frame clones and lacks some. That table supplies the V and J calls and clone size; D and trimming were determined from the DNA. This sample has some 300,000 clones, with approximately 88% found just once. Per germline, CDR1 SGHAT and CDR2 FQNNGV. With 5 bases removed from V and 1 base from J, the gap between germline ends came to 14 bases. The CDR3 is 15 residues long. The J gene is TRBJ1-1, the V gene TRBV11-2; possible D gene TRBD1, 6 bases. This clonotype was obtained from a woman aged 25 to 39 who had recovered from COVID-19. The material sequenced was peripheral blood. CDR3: CASSLLSDRNTEAFF. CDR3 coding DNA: TGTGCCAGCAGCCTATTGTCGGACAGGAACACTGAAGCTTTCTTT.